Presented here are 14 T cell receptor beta chains from one specimen sequenced in a study of shared clonotypes between healthy human individuals. Here immunoSEQ multiplex PCR was the method, and the copy in TCRdb shows in-frame clones only, minus some. The sample yields fewer than 1.8 million clones, around 98.5% seen once. The specimen sequenced was naive CD4+ T cells sorted from blood. Subset in this sample: CD45RA+ positively selected. These receptors were collected from a man younger than 45 in good health.

The chain joins TRBV5-8 to TRBJ1-4; no clear D. V was cut by 2 bases and J by 16 bases, with 18 bases left in between. The CDR3 extends over 13 amino acids. Germline CDR1 is SGHTS and CDR2 is YDEGEE. This chain's CDR3 is CASSFYHGGIWFF. In nucleotides, the CDR3 is TGTGCCAGCAGCTTCTACCACGGCGGAATATGGTTTTTT.

This clone has just one count. The V and J genes are TRBV5-1 and TRBJ2-1; 8 positions match TRBD1. Germline CDR1 SGHRS, CDR2 YFSETQ. This CDR3 region has 16 residues. V shed 4 bases and J 9 bases; nucleotides not matched to a gene: 15. This CDR3 is CASSLGTGGRGSEQFF. CDR3 sequence (DNA): TGCGCCAGCAGCCTGGGAACAGGGGGAAGGGGATCTGAGCAGTTCTTC.

As for this clone: The junction shows a germline mismatch at one end, possibly a read error. J is TRBJ2-1 and V is TRBV5-1; 8 bases align to TRBD2. The length of the CDR3 is 12 residues. Germline loops: CDR1 SGHRS, CDR2 YFSETQ. CDR3 region: CASSLESGRAIF. For the CDR3, the DNA is TGCGCCAGCAGCTTGGAATCCGGGAGGGCGATCTTC.

The chain combines TRBV2 with TRBJ2-7, with 14 nucleotides matching TRBD2. The germline gives CDR1 SNHLY, CDR2 FYNNEI. J lost 1 base, V lost 4 bases, and 6 bases had no gene match. The CDR3 covers 17 residues. This CDR3 is CASSGGTSGRRSYEQYF. In DNA, the CDR3 is TGTGCCAGCAGTGGTGGGACTAGCGGGAGACGGTCCTACGAGCAGTACTTC.

The chain couples TRBV28 to TRBJ1-2, with D hard to call. Germline V CDR1 and CDR2: MDHEN, SYDVKM. Trimming stripped 2 bases from V and 8 bases from J, with 15 bases between. The length of the CDR3 is 14 residues. The CDR3 DNA reads TGTGCCAGCAGTTTAGTTACACCCACCCAAGGCTACACCTTC. Translated, it gives CASSLVTPTQGYTF.

DNA for the CDR3: TGCAGTGCTAGCGGCGCGGCGGAAGCTTTCTTT. Protein: CSASGAAEAFF. The chain is built from TRBV20-1 and TRBJ1-1; D gene unclear. The germline CDR1 and CDR2 sequences are DFQATT and SNEGSKA (reference sequence). Trimming took off 3 bases at V and 8 bases at J, with 10 bases between the two ends. This CDR3 is 11 amino acids long.

This rearrangement joins TRBV25-1 to TRBJ2-7, with no clear D. The CDR3 spans 11 residues. Germline CDR1 and CDR2: MGHDK and SYGVNS. The V end was cut by 7 bases, the J end by 5 bases, with 9 bases between. Here the CDR3 DNA reads TGTGCCAGCATTGTGGCGGACGAGCAGTACTTC. Its translation is CASIVADEQYF.

The chain recombines TRBV7-9 with TRBJ1-5; D gene ambiguous. V was clipped by 2 bases and J by 4 bases, with 3 bases between them. Germline V lookup: CDR1 SEHNR, CDR2 FQNEAQ (reference sequence). The CDR3 runs to 12 residues. The CDR3 sequence is CASSLLNQPQHF. Written as DNA, the CDR3 is TGTGCCAGCAGCTTATTGAATCAGCCCCAGCATTTT. The variable domain in full, completed from reference TRBV7-9 and TRBJ1-5, reads DTGVSQNPRHKITKRGQNVTFRCDPISEHNRLYWYRQTLGQGPEFLTYFQNEAQLEKSRLLSDRFSAERPKGSFSTLEIQRTEQGDSAMYLCASSLLNQPQHFGDGTRLSIL.

The chain joins TRBV5-1 to TRBJ2-1; TRBD1 agrees at 9 bases. Germline values: CDR1 SGHRS, CDR2 YFSETQ. V was pared by 4 bases and J by 7 bases, with 6 bases of the junction left unmatched. The CDR3 is 14 residues long. The CDR3 DNA reads as TGCGCCAGCAGCGGCCGGGACAGGGAAAATGAGCAGTTCTTC. This translates into CASSGRDRENEQFF.

The chain uses TRBV30 and TRBJ2-1, with TRBD1 as a possible D gene (5 bases). V was shortened by 5 bases and J by 5 bases, with 19 bases between the two germline ends. This CDR3 has 15 residues. CDR1 and CDR2 (germline): GTSNPN, SVGIG (reference sequence). This CDR3 reads CAWSTRGSSDNEQFF. CDR3 nucleotide sequence: TGTGCCTGGTCGACAAGGGGCTCGTCAGACAATGAGCAGTTCTTC.

The chain uses TRBV7-2 and TRBJ2-3, with D possibly matching TRBD2 (6 bases). V lost 2 bases and J lost 2, with 11 bases in between. The germline V gene encodes CDR1 SGHTA and CDR2 FQGNSA. The CDR3 is 15 amino acids. Written as DNA, the CDR3 is TGTGCCAGCAGCTTACCGGGCGGGATCACAGATACGCAGTATTTT. It specifies CASSLPGGITDTQYF. Using reference TRBV7-2 and TRBJ2-3 for the parts outside the CDR3, the full variable domain is GAGVSQSPSNKVTEKGKDVELRCDPISGHTALYWYRQSLGQGLEFLIYFQGNSAPDKSGLPSDRFSAERTGGSVSTLTIQRTQQEDSAVYLCASSLPGGITDTQYFGPGTRLTVL.

The chain couples TRBV11-2 to TRBJ2-7, with D possibly matching TRBD1 (6 bases). Germline V CDR1 and CDR2: SGHAT, FQNNGV. V gave up 5 bases and J gave up 0 bases, with 11 bases separating them. The CDR3 sequence is 14 residues long. CDR3 nucleotide sequence: TGTGCCAGCAGCGCCTTACAGGGCTCCTACGAGCAGTACTTC. Encoded protein: CASSALQGSYEQYF.

The chain has TRBV30 and TRBJ1-3; D is perhaps TRBD1 (5 bases). Germline V CDR1 and CDR2: GTSNPN, SVGIG (reference sequence). The CDR3 covers 13 residues. Trimming shortened V by 5 bases and J by 4 bases, and 12 bases separated the two germline ends. CDR3 DNA: TGTGCCTGGGACGTTGGGGGGGGAAACACCATATATTTT. As protein: CAWDVGGGNTIYF.

As concerns this clone: Other DNA sequences from this sample encode an identical CDR3 as well. The chain combines TRBV5-1 with TRBJ2-2; D ambiguous. CDR3 length: 14 residues. V was pared by 1 base and J by 1 base, with 5 bases between. Germline-derived CDR1 and CDR2 are SGHRS and YFSETQ. In DNA form, the CDR3 reads TGCGCCAGCAGCTTGACGGTGAACACCGGGGAGCTGTTTTTT. Translating it yields CASSLTVNTGELFF.